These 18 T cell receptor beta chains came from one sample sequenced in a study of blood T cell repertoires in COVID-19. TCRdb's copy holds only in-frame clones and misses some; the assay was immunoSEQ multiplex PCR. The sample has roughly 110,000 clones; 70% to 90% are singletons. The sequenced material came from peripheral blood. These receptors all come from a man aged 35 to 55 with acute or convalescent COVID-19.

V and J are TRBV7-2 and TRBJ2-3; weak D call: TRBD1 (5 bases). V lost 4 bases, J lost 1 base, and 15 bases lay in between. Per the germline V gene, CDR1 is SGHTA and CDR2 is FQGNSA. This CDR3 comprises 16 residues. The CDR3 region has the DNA TGTGCCAGCAGCTCGAAGGGCAGGGTGCGCACAGATACGCAGTATTTT. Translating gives CASSSKGRVRTDTQYF. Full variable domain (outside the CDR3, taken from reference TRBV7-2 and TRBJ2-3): GAGVSQSPSNKVTEKGKDVELRCDPISGHTALYWYRQSLGQGLEFLIYFQGNSAPDKSGLPSDRFSAERTGGSVSTLTIQRTQQEDSAVYLCASSSKGRVRTDTQYFGPGTRLTVL.

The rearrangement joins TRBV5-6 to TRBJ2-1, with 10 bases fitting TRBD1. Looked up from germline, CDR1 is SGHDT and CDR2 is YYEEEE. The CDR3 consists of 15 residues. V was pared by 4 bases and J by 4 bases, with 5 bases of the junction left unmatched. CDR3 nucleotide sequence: TGTGCCAGCAGCCTGAGGGACAGGGGATACAATGAGCAGTTCTTC. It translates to CASSLRDRGYNEQFF. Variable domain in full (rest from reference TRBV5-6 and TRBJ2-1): DAGVTQSPTHLIKTRGQQVTLRCSPKSGHDTVSWYQQALGQGPQFIFQYYEEEERQRGNFPDRFSGHQFPNYSSELNVNALLLGDSALYLCASSLRDRGYNEQFFGPGTRLTVL.

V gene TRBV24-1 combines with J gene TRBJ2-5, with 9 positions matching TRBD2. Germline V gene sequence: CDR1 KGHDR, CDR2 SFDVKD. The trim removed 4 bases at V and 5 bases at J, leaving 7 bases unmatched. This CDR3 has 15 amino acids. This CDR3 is CATSDPRGGAETQYF. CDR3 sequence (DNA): TGTGCCACCAGTGACCCCCGCGGGGGGGCGGAGACCCAGTACTTC.

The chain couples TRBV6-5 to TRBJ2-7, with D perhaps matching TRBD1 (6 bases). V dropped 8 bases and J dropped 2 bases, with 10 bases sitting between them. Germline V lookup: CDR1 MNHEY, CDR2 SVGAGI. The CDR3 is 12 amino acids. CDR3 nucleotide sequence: TGTGCCAGCTCCGGGACACCCTACGAGCAGTACTTC. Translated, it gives CASSGTPYEQYF.

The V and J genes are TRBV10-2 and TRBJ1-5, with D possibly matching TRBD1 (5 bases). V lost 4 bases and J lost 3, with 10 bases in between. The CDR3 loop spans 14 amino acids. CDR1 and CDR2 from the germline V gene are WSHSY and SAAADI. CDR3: CASSAGRVNQPQHF. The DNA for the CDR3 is TGCGCCAGCAGTGCAGGGAGGGTCAATCAGCCCCAGCATTTT.

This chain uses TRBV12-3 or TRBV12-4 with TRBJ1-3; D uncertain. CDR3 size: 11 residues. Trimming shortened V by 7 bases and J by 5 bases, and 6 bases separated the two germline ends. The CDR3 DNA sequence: TGTGCCAGCACCGTTCGAAACACCATATATTTT. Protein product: CASTVRNTIYF.

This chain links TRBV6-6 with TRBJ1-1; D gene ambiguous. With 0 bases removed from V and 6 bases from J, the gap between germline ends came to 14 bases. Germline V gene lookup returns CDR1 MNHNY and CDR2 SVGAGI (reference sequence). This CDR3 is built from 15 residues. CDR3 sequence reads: CASSYSNAGTPEAFF. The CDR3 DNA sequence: TGTGCCAGCAGTTACTCGAATGCAGGTACGCCTGAAGCTTTCTTT.

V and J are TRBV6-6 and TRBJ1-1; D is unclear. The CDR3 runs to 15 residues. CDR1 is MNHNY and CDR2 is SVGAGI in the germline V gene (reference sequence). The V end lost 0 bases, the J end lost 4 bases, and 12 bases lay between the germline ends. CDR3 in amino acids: CASSYSEQVGTEAFF. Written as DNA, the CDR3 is TGTGCCAGCAGTTACTCAGAGCAGGTGGGCACTGAAGCTTTCTTT.

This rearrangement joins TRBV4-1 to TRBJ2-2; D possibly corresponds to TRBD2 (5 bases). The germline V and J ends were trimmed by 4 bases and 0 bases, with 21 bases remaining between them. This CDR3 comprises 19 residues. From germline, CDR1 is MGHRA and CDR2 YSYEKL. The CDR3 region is CASSRRGSGESANTGELFF. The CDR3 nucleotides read TGCGCCAGCAGCCGAAGAGGGAGCGGAGAGAGCGCGAACACCGGGGAGCTGTTTTTT.

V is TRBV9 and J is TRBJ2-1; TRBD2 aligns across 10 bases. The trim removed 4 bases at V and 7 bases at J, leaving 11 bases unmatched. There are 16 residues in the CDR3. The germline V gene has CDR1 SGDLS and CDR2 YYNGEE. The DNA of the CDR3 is TGTGCCAGCAGCCGACCTTTAGCGGGAGGACGAAATGAGCAGTTCTTC. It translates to CASSRPLAGGRNEQFF.

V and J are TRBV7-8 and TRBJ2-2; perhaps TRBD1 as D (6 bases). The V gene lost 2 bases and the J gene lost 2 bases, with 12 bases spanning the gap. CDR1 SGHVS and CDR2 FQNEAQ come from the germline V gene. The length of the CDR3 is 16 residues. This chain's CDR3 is CASSLRSGTNTGELFF. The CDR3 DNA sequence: TGTGCCAGCAGCTTACGGTCAGGGACAAACACCGGGGAGCTGTTTTTT.

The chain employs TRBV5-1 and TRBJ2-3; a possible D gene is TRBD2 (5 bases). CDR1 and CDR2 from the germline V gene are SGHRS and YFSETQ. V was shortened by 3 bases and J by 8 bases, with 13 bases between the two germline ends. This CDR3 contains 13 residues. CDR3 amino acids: CASSSKLGRTQYF. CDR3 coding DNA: TGCGCCAGCAGCTCAAAACTAGGGCGTACGCAGTATTTT.

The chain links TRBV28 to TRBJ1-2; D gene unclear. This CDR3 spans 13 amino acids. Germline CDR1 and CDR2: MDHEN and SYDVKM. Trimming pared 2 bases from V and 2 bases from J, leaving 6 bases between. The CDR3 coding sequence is TGTGCCAGCAGTTTAGGCCGCAACTATGGCTACACCTTC. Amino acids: CASSLGRNYGYTF.

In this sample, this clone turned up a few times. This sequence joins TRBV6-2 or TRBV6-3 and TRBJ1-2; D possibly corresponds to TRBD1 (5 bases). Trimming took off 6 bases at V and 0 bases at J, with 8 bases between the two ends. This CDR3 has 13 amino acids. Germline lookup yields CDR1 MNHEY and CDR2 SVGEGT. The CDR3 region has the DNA TGTGCCAGCAGCCGGACATCTAACTATGGCTACACCTTC. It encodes CASSRTSNYGYTF.

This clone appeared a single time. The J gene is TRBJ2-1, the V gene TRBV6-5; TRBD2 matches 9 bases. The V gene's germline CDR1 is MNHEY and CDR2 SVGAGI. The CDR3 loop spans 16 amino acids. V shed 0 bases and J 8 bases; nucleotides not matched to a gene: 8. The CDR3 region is CASSYSDSGGGDEQFF. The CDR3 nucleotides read TGTGCCAGCAGTTACTCGGATAGCGGGGGTGGGGATGAGCAGTTCTTC.

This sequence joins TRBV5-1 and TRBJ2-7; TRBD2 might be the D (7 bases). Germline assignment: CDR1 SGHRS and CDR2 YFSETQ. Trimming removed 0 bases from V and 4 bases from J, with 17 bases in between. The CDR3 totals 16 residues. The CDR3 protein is CASSLAGGLLGYEQYF. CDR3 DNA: TGCGCCAGCAGCTTGGCCGGGGGGCTCCTCGGGTACGAGCAGTACTTC. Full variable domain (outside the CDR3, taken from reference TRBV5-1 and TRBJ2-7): KAGVTQTPRYLIKTRGQQVTLSCSPISGHRSVSWYQQTPGQGLQFLFEYFSETQRNKGNFPGRFSGRQFSNSRSEMNVSTLELGDSALYLCASSLAGGLLGYEQYFGPGTRLTVT.

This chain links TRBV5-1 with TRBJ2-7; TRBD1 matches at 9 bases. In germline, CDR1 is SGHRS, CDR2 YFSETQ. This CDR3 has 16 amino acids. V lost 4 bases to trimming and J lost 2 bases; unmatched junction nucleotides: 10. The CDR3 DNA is TGCGCCAGCAGCCCTACACAGGGGGCGGACGCCTACGAGCAGTACTTC. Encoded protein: CASSPTQGADAYEQYF.

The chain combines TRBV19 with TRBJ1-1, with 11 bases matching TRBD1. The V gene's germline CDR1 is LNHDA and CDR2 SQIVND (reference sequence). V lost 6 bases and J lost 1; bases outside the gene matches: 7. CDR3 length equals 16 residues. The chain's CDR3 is CASRPGDRGKNTEAFF. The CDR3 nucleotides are TGTGCCAGTAGACCAGGGGACAGGGGGAAGAACACTGAAGCTTTCTTT.